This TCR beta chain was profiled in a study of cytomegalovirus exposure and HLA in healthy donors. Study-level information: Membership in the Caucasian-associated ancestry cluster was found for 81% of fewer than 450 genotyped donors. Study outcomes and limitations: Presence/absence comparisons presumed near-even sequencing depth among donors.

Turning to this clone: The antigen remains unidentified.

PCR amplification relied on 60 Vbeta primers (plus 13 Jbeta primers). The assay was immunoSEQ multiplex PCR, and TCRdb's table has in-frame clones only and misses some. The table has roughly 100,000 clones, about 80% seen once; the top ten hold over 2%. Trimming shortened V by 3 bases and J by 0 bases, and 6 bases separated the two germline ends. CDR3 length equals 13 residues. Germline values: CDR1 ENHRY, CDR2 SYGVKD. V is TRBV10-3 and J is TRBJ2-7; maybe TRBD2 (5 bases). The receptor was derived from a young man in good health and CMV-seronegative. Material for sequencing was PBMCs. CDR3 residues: CAISDGDSYEQYF. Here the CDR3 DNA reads TGTGCCATCAGTGACGGGGACTCCTACGAGCAGTACTTC.